These T cell receptor beta chains were read from a single sample in a study of Graves' ophthalmopathy and Graves' hyperthyroidism. TCRdb reprocessed the multiplex PCR reads via MiXCR and lists one record per CDR3 protein. This table holds more than 40,000 distinct CDR3 sequences, around 50% found once. The sample taken for sequencing was peripheral blood. These receptors all stem from an adult man with Graves' ophthalmopathy. Both conserved end residues are part of each CDR3. Fields, in order: V gene, D gene, J gene, clone size, CDR3 DNA, CDR3 protein. The D gene is left open where the match is weak. Some rows have no size entry. The others give once, few or many, or a class for an expanded clone.

V gene: TRBV19
D gene: NA
J gene: TRBJ2-5
clone size: once
CDR3 DNA: TGTGCCAGTAGTATAGTCGGACAGCTACAAGAGACCCAGTACTTC
CDR3 protein: CASSIVGQLQETQYF

V gene: TRBV12-3/TRBV12-4
D gene: NA
J gene: TRBJ2-5
clone size: NA
CDR3 DNA: TGTGCCAGCAGTTTCGGAGACTATAAAGAGACCCAGTACTTC
CDR3 protein: CASSFGDYKETQYF

V gene: TRBV27
D gene: NA
J gene: TRBJ1-2
clone size: NA
CDR3 DNA: TGTGCCAGCAGCCCTGATGGTGTGGTTGGCTACACCTTC
CDR3 protein: CASSPDGVVGYTF

V gene: TRBV25-1
D gene: NA
J gene: TRBJ2-5
clone size: once
CDR3 DNA: TGTGCCTCAACCCAGGCGGGCGGGGAGACCCAGTACTTC
CDR3 protein: CASTQAGGETQYF

V gene: TRBV19
D gene: NA
J gene: TRBJ2-7
clone size: many
CDR3 DNA: TGTGCCAGTAGTATGTCTCGGGACCCCTACGAGCAGTACTTC
CDR3 protein: CASSMSRDPYEQYF

V gene: TRBV6-1
D gene: NA
J gene: TRBJ2-7
clone size: many
CDR3 DNA: TGTGCCAGCAGTGAACTCGGGACCGCCTACGAGCAGTACTTC
CDR3 protein: CASSELGTAYEQYF

V gene: TRBV7-9
D gene: TRBD1
J gene: TRBJ1-2
clone size: NA
CDR3 DNA: TGTGCCGGGGACAGGGGAGACTATGGCTACACCTTC
CDR3 protein: CAGDRGDYGYTF

V gene: TRBV20-1
D gene: NA
J gene: TRBJ2-1
clone size: NA
CDR3 DNA: TGCAGTGCTAGGCCAGGGACTCGCAATGAGCAGTTCTTC
CDR3 protein: CSARPGTRNEQFF

V gene: TRBV28
D gene: NA
J gene: TRBJ2-3
clone size: once
CDR3 DNA: TGTGCCAGCAGTTCACAGACAGGCACAGATACGCAGTATTTT
CDR3 protein: CASSSQTGTDTQYF

V gene: TRBV2
D gene: TRBD1
J gene: TRBJ2-1
clone size: NA
CDR3 DNA: TGTGCCAGCAGTGAGGACAGGAGCTCCTACAAAGAGCAGTTCTTC
CDR3 protein: CASSEDRSSYKEQFF

V gene: TRBV20-1
D gene: TRBD1
J gene: TRBJ2-3
clone size: NA
CDR3 DNA: TGCAGTGCTAGAGATCCCCGGGACAGGGGCACAGATACGCAGTATTTT
CDR3 protein: CSARDPRDRGTDTQYF

V gene: TRBV6-1
D gene: NA
J gene: TRBJ1-5
clone size: NA
CDR3 DNA: TGTGCCAGCAGTGAAGTCGGGGATCAGCCCCAGCATTTT
CDR3 protein: CASSEVGDQPQHF

V gene: TRBV29-1
D gene: TRBD1
J gene: TRBJ2-7
clone size: medium-sized
CDR3 DNA: TGCAGCGGGGGACAGGGGCACTCCTACGAGCAGTACTTC
CDR3 protein: CSGGQGHSYEQYF

V gene: TRBV14
D gene: NA
J gene: TRBJ2-3
clone size: NA
CDR3 DNA: TGTGCCAGCAGCCAAGATGACACAGATACGCAGTATTTT
CDR3 protein: CASSQDDTDTQYF

V gene: TRBV11-3
D gene: NA
J gene: TRBJ1-2
clone size: NA
CDR3 DNA: TGTGCCAGCACGCCACTCAAAGGGGGAAACACCTTC
CDR3 protein: CASTPLKGGNTF

V gene: TRBV7-2
D gene: TRBD2
J gene: TRBJ2-7
clone size: NA
CDR3 DNA: TGTGCCAGCAGCTTAGCCCTTGGGGGGGGACCCTACGAGCAGTACTTC
CDR3 protein: CASSLALGGGPYEQYF

V gene: TRBV20-1
D gene: TRBD1
J gene: TRBJ1-2
clone size: few
CDR3 DNA: TGCAGTGCCCCCGACAGGGTGGTCGGCTACACCTTC
CDR3 protein: CSAPDRVVGYTF

V gene: TRBV20-1
D gene: TRBD1
J gene: TRBJ1-6
clone size: NA
CDR3 DNA: TGCAGTGCTAGGAGGGACAGCCATAATTCACCCCACCACTTT
CDR3 protein: CSARRDSHNSPHHF

V gene: TRBV2
D gene: NA
J gene: TRBJ2-1
clone size: many
CDR3 DNA: TGTGCCAGCGTCCCAGGTTACAATGAGCAGTTCTTC
CDR3 protein: CASVPGYNEQFF

V gene: TRBV19
D gene: TRBD1
J gene: TRBJ1-2
clone size: NA
CDR3 DNA: TGTGCCAGTAGCATGGACAGGGGGAGGAATGGCTACACCTTC
CDR3 protein: CASSMDRGRNGYTF

V gene: TRBV7-2
D gene: TRBD2
J gene: TRBJ2-7
clone size: NA
CDR3 DNA: TGTGCCAGCAGCGAGCTCGGTGGGAGGGCTTCCTACGAGCAGTACTTC
CDR3 protein: CASSELGGRASYEQYF

V gene: TRBV7-2
D gene: NA
J gene: TRBJ1-2
clone size: many
CDR3 DNA: TGTGCCAGCAGTCTGGACACGTCCTATGGCTACACCTTC
CDR3 protein: CASSLDTSYGYTF

V gene: TRBV20-1
D gene: TRBD2
J gene: TRBJ2-2
clone size: NA
CDR3 DNA: TGCAGTGCTAGACGCGTTCTAGCGGGGGCCCTGAACACCGGGGAGCTGTTTTTT
CDR3 protein: CSARRVLAGALNTGELFF

V gene: TRBV12-3/TRBV12-4
D gene: NA
J gene: TRBJ1-2
clone size: NA
CDR3 DNA: TGTGCCAGCAGTTTTTCCGGGGGGGAGGGCTATGGCTACACCTTC
CDR3 protein: CASSFSGGEGYGYTF

V gene: TRBV4-2
D gene: TRBD2
J gene: TRBJ2-1
clone size: many
CDR3 DNA: TGTGCCAGCAGCCAGGGACTAGCGGTTGGCTACAATGAGCAGTTCTTC
CDR3 protein: CASSQGLAVGYNEQFF

V gene: TRBV5-8
D gene: NA
J gene: TRBJ1-5
clone size: many
CDR3 DNA: TGTGCCAGCAGCTTACAGGGTGCGGGTCAGCCCCAGCATTTT
CDR3 protein: CASSLQGAGQPQHF

V gene: TRBV11-3
D gene: NA
J gene: TRBJ2-2
clone size: few
CDR3 DNA: TGTGCCAGCAGCTTACGAACCGGGGAGCTGTTTTTT
CDR3 protein: CASSLRTGELFF

V gene: TRBV19
D gene: NA
J gene: TRBJ1-1
clone size: many
CDR3 DNA: TGTGCCAGTAGCAAATATGCGATGAACACTGAAGCTTTCTTT
CDR3 protein: CASSKYAMNTEAFF

V gene: TRBV20-1
D gene: TRBD1
J gene: TRBJ1-5
clone size: NA
CDR3 DNA: TGCAGTGCTAGAGAAAAGCAGGGGGGCAATCAGCCCCAGCATTTT
CDR3 protein: CSAREKQGGNQPQHF

V gene: TRBV2
D gene: NA
J gene: TRBJ2-5
clone size: NA
CDR3 DNA: TGTGCCAGCAGGGGGGGTTGGGCAGAGACCCAGTACTTC
CDR3 protein: CASRGGWAETQYF

V gene: TRBV2
D gene: NA
J gene: TRBJ2-3
clone size: many
CDR3 DNA: TGTGCCAGCAGTGAATTACGGGAAGATACGCAGTATTTT
CDR3 protein: CASSELREDTQYF

V gene: TRBV6-2/TRBV6-3
D gene: NA
J gene: TRBJ1-3
clone size: many
CDR3 DNA: TGTGCCAGCAGTTTGGGACTTGCTGGAAACACCATATATTTT
CDR3 protein: CASSLGLAGNTIYF

V gene: TRBV2
D gene: TRBD1
J gene: TRBJ1-2
clone size: medium-sized
CDR3 DNA: TGTGCCAGCAGCCGGGACAGAAGATCCCTTGGCTACACCTTC
CDR3 protein: CASSRDRRSLGYTF